What follows describes a single T cell receptor (beta chain). Profiled with immunoSEQ multiplex PCR; TCRdb holds only in-frame clones, not every one. Seen here are 200,000 or so clones, roughly 84% observed once, and the top ten hold 7% to 9%. The CDR3 length is 16 residues. CDR1 SEHNR and CDR2 FQNEAQ come from the germline V gene (reference sequence). With 1 base clipped from V and 2 bases from J, the junction kept 8 bases outside the gene matches. This sample stems from a study of blood T cell repertoires in COVID-19. Sequencing was performed on PBMCs or T cells enriched from blood (not recorded which). This chain uses TRBV7-9 with TRBJ2-7, with 7 bases that match TRBD1. The source is a man younger than 45 in a cohort exposed to, infected with or recovered from COVID-19 (not recorded which). As DNA, the CDR3 is TGTGCCAGCAGCTTAGTAAGGGACAGAAATACCTACGAGCAGTACTTC. As protein: CASSLVRDRNTYEQYF.